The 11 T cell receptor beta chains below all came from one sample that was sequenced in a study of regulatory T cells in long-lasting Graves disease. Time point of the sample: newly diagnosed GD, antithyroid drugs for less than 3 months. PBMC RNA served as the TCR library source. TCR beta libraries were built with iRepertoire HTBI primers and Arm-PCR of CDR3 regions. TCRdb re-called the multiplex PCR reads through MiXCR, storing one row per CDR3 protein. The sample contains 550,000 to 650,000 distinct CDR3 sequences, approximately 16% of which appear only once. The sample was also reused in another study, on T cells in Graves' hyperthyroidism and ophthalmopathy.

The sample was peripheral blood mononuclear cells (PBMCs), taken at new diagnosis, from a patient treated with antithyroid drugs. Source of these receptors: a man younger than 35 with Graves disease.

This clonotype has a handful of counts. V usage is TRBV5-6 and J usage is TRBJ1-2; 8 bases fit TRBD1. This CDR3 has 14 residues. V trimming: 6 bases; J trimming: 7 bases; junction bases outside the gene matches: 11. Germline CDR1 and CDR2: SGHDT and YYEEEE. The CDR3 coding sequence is TGTGCCAGCACATTCGGGCAGGGGGCGGTTGGCTACACCTTC. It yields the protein CASTFGQGAVGYTF.

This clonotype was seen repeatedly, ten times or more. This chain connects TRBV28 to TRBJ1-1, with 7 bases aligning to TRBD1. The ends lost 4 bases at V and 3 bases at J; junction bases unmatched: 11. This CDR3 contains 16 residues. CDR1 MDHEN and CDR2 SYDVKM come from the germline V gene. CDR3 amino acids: CASSSTTGKGYTEAFF. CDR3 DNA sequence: TGTGCCAGCAGTTCGACGACAGGGAAGGGTTACACTGAAGCTTTCTTT.

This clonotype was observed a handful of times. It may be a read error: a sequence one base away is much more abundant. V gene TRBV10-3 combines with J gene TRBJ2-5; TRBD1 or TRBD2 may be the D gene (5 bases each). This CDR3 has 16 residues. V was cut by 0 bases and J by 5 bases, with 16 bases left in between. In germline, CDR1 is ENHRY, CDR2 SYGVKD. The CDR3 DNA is TGTGCCATCAGTGAGTCCATTACTACCGGGACGGAGACCCAGTACTTC. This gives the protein CAISESITTGTETQYF.

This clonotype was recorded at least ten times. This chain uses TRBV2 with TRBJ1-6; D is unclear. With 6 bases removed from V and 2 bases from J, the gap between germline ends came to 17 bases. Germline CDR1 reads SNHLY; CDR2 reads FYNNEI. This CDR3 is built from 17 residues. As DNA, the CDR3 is TGTGCCAGCAGATTGTCGACATTCGGGGCCTATAATTCACCCCTCCACTTT. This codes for CASRLSTFGAYNSPLHF.

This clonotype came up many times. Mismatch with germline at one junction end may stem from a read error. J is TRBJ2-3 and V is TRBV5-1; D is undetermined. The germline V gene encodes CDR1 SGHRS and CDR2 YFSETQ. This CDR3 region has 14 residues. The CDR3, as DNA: TGTGCCAGCAGCTTAGACACAAGCACAGATACGCAGTATTTT. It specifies CASSLDTSTDTQYF.

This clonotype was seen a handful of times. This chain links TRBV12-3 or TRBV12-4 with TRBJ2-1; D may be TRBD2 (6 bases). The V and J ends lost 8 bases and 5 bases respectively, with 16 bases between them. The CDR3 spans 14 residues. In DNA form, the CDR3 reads TGTGCCAGCGCTCTGCGGGGCTTTAACAATGAGCAGTTCTTC. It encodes CASALRGFNNEQFF.

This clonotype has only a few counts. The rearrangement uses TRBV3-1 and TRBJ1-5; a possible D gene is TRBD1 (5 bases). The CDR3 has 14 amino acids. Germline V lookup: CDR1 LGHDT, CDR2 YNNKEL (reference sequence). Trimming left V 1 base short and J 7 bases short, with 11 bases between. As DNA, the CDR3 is TGTGCCAGCAGCCAAGGGGGGGGGTTCCAGCCCCAGCATTTT. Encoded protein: CASSQGGGFQPQHF.

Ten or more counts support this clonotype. The DNA for the CDR3 is TGTGCCTGGAGCCAGGGGCAGGGTGGCACTGAAGCTTTCTTT. The encoded protein is CAWSQGQGGTEAFF. The V call is TRBV30, the J call TRBJ1-1; maybe TRBD1 (6 bases). CDR1 is GTSNPN and CDR2 is SVGIG in the germline V gene (reference sequence). Trimming pared 3 bases from V and 4 bases from J, leaving 15 bases between. CDR3 length: 14 amino acids. Variable domain in full (rest from reference TRBV30 and TRBJ1-1): SQTIHQWPATLVQPVGSPLSLECTVEGTSNPNLYWYRQAAGRGLQLLFYSVGIGQISSEVPQNLSASRPQDRQFILSSKKLLLSDSGFYLCAWSQGQGGTEAFFGQGTRLTVV.

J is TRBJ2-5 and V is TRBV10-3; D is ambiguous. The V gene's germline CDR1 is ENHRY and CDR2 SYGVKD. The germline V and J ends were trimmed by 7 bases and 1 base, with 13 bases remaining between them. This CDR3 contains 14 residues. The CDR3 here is CAIKQGPFQETQYF. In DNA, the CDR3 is TGTGCCATCAAACAAGGACCATTCCAAGAGACCCAGTACTTC.

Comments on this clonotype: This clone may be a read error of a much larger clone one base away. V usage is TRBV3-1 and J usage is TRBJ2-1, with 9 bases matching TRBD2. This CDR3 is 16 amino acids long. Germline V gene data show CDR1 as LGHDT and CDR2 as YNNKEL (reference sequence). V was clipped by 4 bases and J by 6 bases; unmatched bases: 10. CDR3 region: CASSPILAGVANEQFF. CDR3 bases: TGTGCCAGCAGCCCCATCTTAGCGGGAGTGGCCAATGAGCAGTTCTTC.

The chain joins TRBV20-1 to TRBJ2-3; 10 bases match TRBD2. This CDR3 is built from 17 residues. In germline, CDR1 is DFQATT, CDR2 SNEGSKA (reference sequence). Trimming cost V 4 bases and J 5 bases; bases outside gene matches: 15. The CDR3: CSATRTSGGTHIDTQYF. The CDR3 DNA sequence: TGCAGTGCTACCCGGACTAGCGGAGGGACTCACATAGATACGCAGTATTTT.